The source of this T cell receptor beta chain is a study of identical twins' blood T cells. This clonotype has a handful of counts. From germline, CDR1 is MNHEY and CDR2 SMNVEV (reference sequence). The junction had 8 bases not matched to a gene; V was cut back by 7 bases and J by 6 bases. The CDR3 length is 13 residues. Using its own MiXCR run on the 5' RACE reads, TCRdb lists one record per CDR3 protein. The sample holds 300,000 to 400,000 distinct CDR3 sequences; under 30% are singletons and the top ten take roughly 5.5%. The chain uses TRBV27 and TRBJ1-2, with 7 bases fitting TRBD1. The sample taken for sequencing was PBMCs. The sequence derives from a woman aged 18-55 years in good health. The CDR3 is CASKRQGGDGYTF. The CDR3 DNA reads as TGTGCCAGCAAGAGACAGGGAGGAGATGGCTACACCTTC.